These 12 T cell receptor beta chains were sequenced from one sample in a study of blood T cell repertoires in COVID-19. TCRdb's table, derived via immunoSEQ multiplex PCR, lists solely in-frame clones and lacks some. Among 90,000 to 120,000 clones listed, 88% were seen once. Sequenced sample: peripheral blood. These receptor sequences come from a man aged 50 to 60 with active or convalescent COVID-19.

The chain is built from TRBV7-8 and TRBJ2-7; 14 bases map to TRBD2. V gave up 8 bases and J gave up 5 bases; unmatched junction bases: 26. Germline assignment: CDR1 SGHVS and CDR2 FQNEAQ. The CDR3 has 21 amino acids. CDR3 sequence reads: CASGKNPTGRRGLAGVHEQYF. CDR3 sequence (DNA): TGTGCCAGCGGAAAAAACCCCACAGGGCGGAGGGGACTAGCGGGAGTTCACGAGCAGTACTTC. Together with reference TRBV7-8 and TRBJ2-7, the CDR3 gives the full variable domain: GAGVSQSPRYKVAKRGQDVALRCDPISGHVSLFWYQQALGQGPEFLTYFQNEAQLDKSGLPSDRFFAERPEGSVSTLKIQRTQQEDSAVYLCASGKNPTGRRGLAGVHEQYFGPGTRLTVT.

This sequence joins TRBV7-2 and TRBJ2-5; TRBD2 matches at 13 bases. V was pared by 5 bases and J by 4 bases, with 4 bases of the junction left unmatched. The germline CDR1 and CDR2 sequences are SGHTA and FQGNSA. The CDR3 has 15 residues. The CDR3 coding sequence is TGTGCCAGCAGCCCTTGGACTAGCGGGAGAGAGACCCAGTACTTC. This codes for CASSPWTSGRETQYF.

This chain links TRBV2 with TRBJ2-3; 9 bases agree with TRBD2. After removal of 10 bases from V and 1 base from J, the junction contained 6 bases not matched to a gene. The CDR3 extends over 14 amino acids. Germline lookup yields CDR1 SNHLY and CDR2 FYNNEI. The CDR3 region has the DNA TGTGCCACCAAACTAGCGGGCGGCACAGATACGCAGTATTTT. Its translation is CATKLAGGTDTQYF. Full variable domain (rest looked up from reference TRBV2 and TRBJ2-3): EPEVTQTPSHQVTQMGQEVILRCVPISNHLYFYWYRQILGQKVEFLVSFYNNEISEKSEIFDDQFSVERPDGSNFTLKIRSTKLEDSAMYFCATKLAGGTDTQYFGPGTRLTVL.

This clone was seen only once. This chain uses TRBV3-1 (or the pseudogene TRBV3-2) with TRBJ2-1; 7 bases are shared with TRBD2. Germline values: CDR1 LGHDT, CDR2 YNNKEL (reference sequence). Trimming removed 1 base from V and 8 bases from J; junction bases left unmatched: 8. The CDR3 runs 15 residues. This CDR3 reads CASSQGVGGPDEQFF. DNA for the CDR3: TGTGCCAGCAGCCAAGGGGTGGGAGGGCCTGATGAGCAGTTCTTC.

The J gene is TRBJ2-1, the V gene TRBV7-8, with TRBD2 as a possible D gene (6 bases). The CDR3 extends over 16 amino acids. Germline CDR1 reads SGHVS; CDR2 reads FQNEAQ. The ends were cut back, 5 bases at V and 4 bases at J, with 18 bases in the middle. Here the CDR3 DNA reads TGTGCCAGCAGCCCCGGGGTGAGCGGAGGGTACAATGAGCAGTTCTTC. Amino acid sequence: CASSPGVSGGYNEQFF.

J is TRBJ1-2 and V is TRBV6-6; 8 positions agree with TRBD1. Trimming took 2 bases from V and 4 from J; bases not matched to a gene: 3. CDR3 length: 14 residues. In germline, CDR1 is MNHNY, CDR2 SVGAGI (reference sequence). CDR3 nucleotides: TGTGCCAGCAGTTACACTGACAGGGGCTATGGCTACACCTTC. The encoded protein is CASSYTDRGYGYTF.

The chain uses TRBV12-5 and TRBJ2-1; 9 positions agree with TRBD1. Per the germline V gene, CDR1 is LGHNT and CDR2 is FRNRAP. Trimming removed 6 bases from V and 6 bases from J; junction bases left unmatched: 6. This CDR3 has 14 amino acids. CDR3 coding DNA: TGTGCTAGTGGGACCGGGACAGGGTTCAATGAGCAGTTCTTC. Amino acid sequence: CASGTGTGFNEQFF. The full variable domain, its missing parts supplied by reference TRBV12-5 and TRBJ2-1, is DARVTQTPRHKVTEMGQEVTMRCQPILGHNTVFWYRQTMMQGLELLAYFRNRAPLDDSGMPKDRFSAEMPDATLATLKIQPSEPRDSAVYFCASGTGTGFNEQFFGPGTRLTVL.

This chain links TRBV6-5 with TRBJ1-6, with 9 bases fitting TRBD1. Germline CDR1 reads MNHEY; CDR2 reads SVGAGI. Trimming took 7 bases from V and 7 from J; bases not matched to a gene: 2. CDR3 length: 13 residues. CDR3 sequence reads: CASTGQGNSPLHF. The CDR3, as DNA: TGTGCCAGCACGGGACAGGGAAATTCACCCCTCCACTTT.

The chain links TRBV6-5 to TRBJ2-1; D call uncertain. CDR1 MNHEY and CDR2 SVGAGI come from the germline V gene. V lost 6 bases to trimming and J lost 9 bases, with 12 bases between them. This CDR3 region has 12 residues. The CDR3 coding sequence is TGTGCCAGCAGAAAGTCGCTAGGTGAGCAGTTCTTC. Translating gives CASRKSLGEQFF.

The V call is TRBV6-2 or TRBV6-3, the J call TRBJ1-2; D is unclear. Looked up from germline, CDR1 is MNHEY and CDR2 is SVGEGT. The CDR3 spans 11 residues. V was cut by 1 base and J by 13 bases, with 10 bases left in between. CDR3 region: CASSYLGRATF. The CDR3 DNA follows: TGTGCCAGCAGTTACTTGGGCAGAGCCACCTTC.

The J gene is TRBJ1-3, the V gene TRBV4-3; 8 bases match TRBD1. Germline lookup yields CDR1 LGHNA and CDR2 YSLEER. The V segment lost 3 bases and the J segment 4 bases; nucleotides outside the gene matches: 8. This CDR3 is 16 amino acids long. The CDR3 nucleotides are TGCGCCAGCAGCCAGCGCACAGGGGGGAGGGGAAACACCATATATTTT. This sequence encodes CASSQRTGGRGNTIYF.

This clone was detected once. The chain combines TRBV2 with TRBJ2-4; D gene uncertain. Trimming removed 9 bases at V and 0 bases at J, with 6 bases between. CDR3 length: 12 amino acids. Germline V gives CDR1 SNHLY, CDR2 FYNNEI. The CDR3 bases are TGTGCCAGTCACTTAGCCAAAAACATTCAGTACTTC. This sequence encodes CASHLAKNIQYF. The full variable domain, with the rest looked up from reference TRBV2 and TRBJ2-4, is EPEVTQTPSHQVTQMGQEVILRCVPISNHLYFYWYRQILGQKVEFLVSFYNNEISEKSEIFDDQFSVERPDGSNFTLKIRSTKLEDSAMYFCASHLAKNIQYFGAGTRLSVL.